The T cell receptor (beta chain) described here comes from a study of blood T cell repertoires in COVID-19. Study summary: Whether acute or convalescent, the COVID-19 samples came from the United States, Italy and Spain. Nucleic acid was either cDNA or gDNA, and it came from T cells, B-cell-depleted T cells, or PBMCs.

In the original processing: Estimated nucleated cell counts came from reference gene primer amplification. Sequencing was performed with immunoSEQ multiplex PCR; in TCRdb, only in-frame clones are kept and a portion is missing. D and trimming were read from the DNA, whereas the V and J calls and clone size are those reported in that table. The sample lists about 58,000 clones, about 91% occurring once. Sequencing was done on a sample of peripheral blood. This clonotype was obtained from a woman in her sixties with active COVID-19.

The CDR3 region is CASSPPGGGADTQYF. The CDR3 region has the DNA TGTGCCAGCTCACCACCCGGAGGGGGCGCAGATACGCAGTATTTT. The gene calls are TRBV18 and TRBJ2-3, with D perhaps TRBD1 (7 bases). V was pared by 0 bases and J by 4 bases, with 11 bases between. Germline V gene data show CDR1 as KGHSH and CDR2 as LQKENI. The length of the CDR3 is 15 residues.